This TCR beta chain was captured in a study of cytomegalovirus exposure and HLA in healthy donors. Regarding the study as a whole: According to a subsequent analysis, TCR clusters from the first cohort were inclined to appear together in the roughly 130 validation repertoires.

The 120-subject validation cohort, separate from the approximately 670-subject first cohort, included the donors. Trimming took 2 bases from V and 0 from J, leaving 11 bases between them. CDR3 length: 16 amino acids. Germline CDR1 MNHNY, CDR2 SVGAGI (reference sequence). Generated by immunoSEQ multiplex PCR, the TCRdb table keeps only in-frame clones and is missing some. The table has 170,000 or so clones, 75% to 90% seen once. As for this clone: No antigen is known for it.

The rearrangement uses TRBV6-6 and TRBJ1-5; D ambiguous. The sequencing sample was made of PBMCs. The receptor was derived from a man aged 18 to 30 in good health and CMV-seropositive. The CDR3 DNA is TGTGCCAGCAGTTACATGGGAGTGGATAGCAATCAGCCCCAGCATTTT. Translating gives CASSYMGVDSNQPQHF.